Below, 25 T cell receptor beta chains from the same sample are listed, as sequenced in a study of CD8 T cells in Susac syndrome. Reverse transcription of about 0.5 to 1 ug RNA used random hexamers. TCRdb itself ran the immunoSEQ multiplex PCR reads through MiXCR, one entry per CDR3 protein. The sample has 180,000 or so distinct CDR3 sequences; approximately 96% are singletons. Sequenced sample: CD4+ T cells from PBMCs. These receptors came from a human donor with multiple sclerosis.

This clonotype was detected once. This chain connects TRBV7-6 to TRBJ2-5; 7 positions agree with TRBD1. The CDR3 has 14 residues. Trimming took 3 bases from V and 5 from J; bases not matched to a gene: 6. From germline, CDR1 is SGHVS and CDR2 FNYEAQ. The CDR3 DNA sequence: TGTGCCAGCAGCTTCAGGACAGGCTGGGAGACCCAGTACTTC. Translation: CASSFRTGWETQYF. The full variable domain, its missing parts supplied by reference TRBV7-6 and TRBJ2-5, is GAGVSQSPRYKVTKRGQDVALRCDPISGHVSLYWYRQALGQGPEFLTYFNYEAQQDKSGLPNDRFSAERPEGSISTLTIQRTEQRDSAMYRCASSFRTGWETQYFGPGTRLLVL.

CDR3 amino acids: CASSLGQYYEQYF. The CDR3 DNA reads TGTGCCAGCAGCTTAGGACAGTACTACGAGCAGTACTTC. V gene TRBV7-9 combines with J gene TRBJ2-7, with D possibly TRBD1 on 5 matching bases. This CDR3 contains 13 residues. Germline V CDR1 and CDR2: SEHNR, FQNEAQ (reference sequence). The V end was cut by 1 base, the J end by 3 bases, with 7 bases between.

V usage is TRBV7-2 and J usage is TRBJ2-7; possibly TRBD1 or TRBD2 for D (5 bases each). Germline values: CDR1 SGHTA, CDR2 FQGNSA. V lost 3 bases, J lost 6 bases, and 15 bases lay in between. The CDR3 is 14 amino acids. CDR3 sequence (DNA): TGTGCCAGCAGCTTCGGACTGGGGGTACGCGAGCAGTACTTC. Protein: CASSFGLGVREQYF. Drawing the rest from reference TRBV7-2 and TRBJ2-7, the complete variable domain is GAGVSQSPSNKVTEKGKDVELRCDPISGHTALYWYRQSLGQGLEFLIYFQGNSAPDKSGLPSDRFSAERTGGSVSTLTIQRTQQEDSAVYLCASSFGLGVREQYFGPGTRLTVT.

The chain links TRBV30 to TRBJ1-1; D is perhaps TRBD1 (6 bases). Germline V gene data show CDR1 as GTSNPN and CDR2 as SVGIG (reference sequence). The CDR3 totals 15 residues. Deletions cut 0 bases from V and 1 base from J, with 12 bases between. The CDR3 coding sequence is TGTGCCTGGAGTGTACGGGCGACAGGGAACACTGAAGCTTTCTTT. Protein product: CAWSVRATGNTEAFF. Based on the CDR3 plus reference TRBV30 and TRBJ1-1, the full variable domain is SQTIHQWPATLVQPVGSPLSLECTVEGTSNPNLYWYRQAAGRGLQLLFYSVGIGQISSEVPQNLSASRPQDRQFILSSKKLLLSDSGFYLCAWSVRATGNTEAFFGQGTRLTVV.

This chain uses TRBV30 with TRBJ2-1; D possibly corresponds to TRBD1 (6 bases). This CDR3 has 15 amino acids. CDR1 GTSNPN and CDR2 SVGIG come from the germline V gene (reference sequence). Between the trimmed V and J ends, which lost 3 bases and 5 bases, there was a span of 17 bases. The CDR3 DNA is TGTGCCTGGAGCCGAACAGGGTTTGGGAACAATGAGCAGTTCTTC. Its translation is CAWSRTGFGNNEQFF.

V usage is TRBV10-2 and J usage is TRBJ1-2, with D uncertain. V lost 6 bases and J 0 bases, leaving 8 bases between the germline ends. CDR3 length: 13 residues. Germline V gives CDR1 WSHSY, CDR2 SAAADI. This CDR3 is CASRVTANYGYTF. CDR3 nucleotides: TGCGCCAGCAGGGTAACAGCTAACTATGGCTACACCTTC.

The genes are TRBV9 and TRBJ2-7; D is tentatively TRBD1 or TRBD2 (6 bases each). CDR1 and CDR2 from the germline V gene are SGDLS and YYNGEE. The CDR3 totals 13 residues. The ends were cut back, 2 bases at V and 5 bases at J, with 11 bases in the middle. CDR3: CASSVAGEDEQYF. The CDR3 region has the DNA TGTGCCAGCAGCGTGGCAGGGGAGGACGAGCAGTACTTC.

V usage is TRBV29-1 and J usage is TRBJ2-1; D ambiguous. V lost 7 bases and J lost 5, with 15 bases in between. The CDR3 is made up of 13 amino acids. From germline, CDR1 is SQVTM and CDR2 ANQGSEA. The CDR3: CSGHARYNNEQFF. As DNA, the CDR3 is TGCAGCGGGCACGCCCGATACAACAATGAGCAGTTCTTC.

The rearrangement uses TRBV3-1 and TRBJ1-5; 7 bases are shared with TRBD1. Trimming cost V 5 bases and J 7 bases; bases outside gene matches: 8. Germline CDR1 is LGHDT and CDR2 is YNNKEL (reference sequence). This CDR3 is built from 14 residues. The CDR3 DNA is TGTGCCAGCAGCTCTACAGGGGCACGGCAGCCCCAGCATTTT. This sequence encodes CASSSTGARQPQHF.

J is TRBJ1-1 and V is TRBV6-2 or TRBV6-3, with unresolved D. The V and J ends lost 6 bases and 0 bases respectively, with 8 bases between them. The CDR3 sequence is 13 residues long. Germline V gene sequence: CDR1 MNHEY, CDR2 SVGEGT. The chain's CDR3 is CASRLQLNTEAFF. The CDR3 nucleotides are TGTGCCAGCAGGCTACAGCTGAACACTGAAGCTTTCTTT.

The sample holds a few counts of this clonotype. The chain is built from TRBV2 and TRBJ1-1; D is perhaps TRBD1 (5 bases). Trimming removed 5 bases at V and 3 bases at J, with 10 bases between. CDR1 SNHLY and CDR2 FYNNEI come from the germline V gene. This CDR3 comprises 13 residues. CDR3 sequence reads: CASSLGVDTEAFF. Written as DNA, the CDR3 is TGTGCCAGCAGTTTGGGGGTTGACACTGAAGCTTTCTTT.

The V gene is TRBV29-1, the J gene TRBJ2-1, with 11 bases fitting TRBD1. CDR1 SQVTM and CDR2 ANQGSEA come from the germline V gene. The CDR3 has 13 residues. Germline trimming cut 7 bases from V and 7 bases from J; bases unmatched to any gene: 6. CDR3: CSALDRGRNEQFF. The CDR3 region has the DNA TGCAGCGCTTTGGACAGGGGGCGAAATGAGCAGTTCTTC.

The chain recombines TRBV20-1 with TRBJ2-7; 11 bases map to TRBD1. V lost 3 bases, J lost 3 bases, and 7 bases stayed unmatched. This CDR3 spans 15 amino acids. In germline, CDR1 is DFQATT, CDR2 SNEGSKA (reference sequence). In DNA form, the CDR3 reads TGCAGTGCTAGGATCAGGACAGGGGGCGGCTACGAGCAGTACTTC. This encodes CSARIRTGGGYEQYF.

The chain is built from TRBV5-4 and TRBJ2-2; the D is unclear. The ends were cut back, 0 bases at V and 8 bases at J, with 8 bases in the middle. The germline V gene has CDR1 SGHNT and CDR2 YYREEE (reference sequence). The CDR3 totals 13 residues. The CDR3 region is CASSLAAAGELFF. CDR3 bases: TGTGCCAGCAGCTTGGCGGCCGCAGGGGAGCTGTTTTTT.

The chain is built from TRBV20-1 and TRBJ2-1, with 7 bases matching TRBD1. Germline V gives CDR1 DFQATT, CDR2 SNEGSKA (reference sequence). With V trimmed by 3 bases and J by 4 bases, 3 bases remained unmatched. This CDR3 is built from 13 residues. In nucleotides, the CDR3 is TGCAGTGCTAGCCCGGGACAGTACAATGAGCAGTTCTTC. Encoded protein: CSASPGQYNEQFF.

The chain uses TRBV6-1 and TRBJ2-6; tentatively, D is TRBD1 or TRBD2 (6 bases each). V was shortened by 5 bases and J by 4 bases, with 18 bases between the two germline ends. CDR3 size: 17 residues. In germline, CDR1 is MNHNS, CDR2 SASEGT. The CDR3 DNA follows: TGTGCCAGCAGTCGGAACTCGGGGGCCGACGGGGCCAACGTCCTGACTTTC. The encoded protein is CASSRNSGADGANVLTF.

The chain is built from TRBV13 and TRBJ1-1, with unresolved D. V gave up 1 base and J gave up 0 bases, with 6 bases separating them. There are 14 residues in the CDR3. Germline V gene data show CDR1 as PRHDT and CDR2 as FYEKMQ (reference sequence). The CDR3 region has the DNA TGTGCCAGCAGCTTAGTGCGGATGAACACTGAAGCTTTCTTT. Residues: CASSLVRMNTEAFF.

This clonotype showed up just once. The chain is built from TRBV6-5 and TRBJ1-6; 9 nucleotides align to TRBD1. The ends lost 8 bases at V and 9 bases at J; junction bases unmatched: 11. The CDR3 contains 15 residues. Germline values: CDR1 MNHEY, CDR2 SVGAGI. The chain's CDR3 is CASRDRAGDSSPLHF. CDR3 coding DNA: TGTGCCAGCCGGGACAGGGCTGGAGATAGTTCACCCCTCCACTTT.

The chain has TRBV4-2 and TRBJ2-3; weak D call: TRBD2 (7 bases). The germline CDR1 and CDR2 sequences are LGHNA and YNFKEQ. Deletions cut 1 base from V and 15 bases from J, with 17 bases between. This CDR3 region has 13 residues. Here the CDR3 DNA reads TGTGCCAGCAGCCAAGTTGAGGCGGGGGCGCTTTATTTT. Amino acid sequence: CASSQVEAGALYF.

The V gene is TRBV7-8, the J gene TRBJ2-3, with 7 positions matching TRBD2. The CDR3 has 15 residues. Germline loops: CDR1 SGHVS, CDR2 FQNEAQ. J lost 4 bases, V lost 1 base, and 5 bases had no gene match. CDR3 in amino acids: CASSLDSGAADTQYF. The CDR3 DNA sequence: TGTGCCAGCAGCTTAGACAGCGGGGCGGCAGATACGCAGTATTTT.

This chain uses TRBV20-1 with TRBJ2-5; 7 bases match TRBD2. CDR3 length: 15 amino acids. In germline, CDR1 is DFQATT, CDR2 SNEGSKA (reference sequence). After removal of 6 bases from V and 0 bases from J, the junction contained 10 bases not matched to a gene. The CDR3 here is CSAPRRGDNQETQYF. The CDR3 coding sequence is TGCAGTGCCCCGCGTCGGGGGGATAACCAAGAGACCCAGTACTTC.

The chain combines TRBV20-1 with TRBJ2-3; D tentatively reads TRBD1 or TRBD2 (6 bases each). Trimming removed 3 bases at V and 2 bases at J, with 15 bases between. This CDR3 is built from 15 residues. The germline CDR1 and CDR2 sequences are DFQATT and SNEGSKA (reference sequence). The CDR3 DNA sequence: TGCAGTGCTAGCTCGGTGGGGGGCTTCACAGATACGCAGTATTTT. It encodes CSASSVGGFTDTQYF.

The V call is TRBV24-1, the J call TRBJ2-1; TRBD1 matches 10 bases. The CDR3 loop spans 16 amino acids. V shed 3 bases and J 7 bases; nucleotides not matched to a gene: 8. From germline, CDR1 is KGHDR and CDR2 SFDVKD. This CDR3 is CATSDPLRQGANEQFF. The CDR3 coding sequence is TGTGCCACCAGTGATCCCTTACGACAGGGGGCGAATGAGCAGTTCTTC.

This clonotype was recorded a few times. The V call is TRBV30, the J call TRBJ2-7; D possibly corresponds to TRBD2 (7 bases). The CDR3 totals 14 residues. Trimming pared 1 base from V and 4 bases from J, leaving 14 bases between. Per germline, CDR1 GTSNPN and CDR2 SVGIG (reference sequence). DNA of the CDR3: TGTGCCTGGAGTGGGGGCAGGGGAGGGTACGAGCAGTACTTC. Amino acid sequence: CAWSGGRGGYEQYF. The full variable domain, its missing parts supplied by reference TRBV30 and TRBJ2-7, is SQTIHQWPATLVQPVGSPLSLECTVEGTSNPNLYWYRQAAGRGLQLLFYSVGIGQISSEVPQNLSASRPQDRQFILSSKKLLLSDSGFYLCAWSGGRGGYEQYFGPGTRLTVT.

This clonotype was detected once. J is TRBJ1-2 and V is TRBV15; 10 bases agree with TRBD1. Germline V gene sequence: CDR1 LNHNV, CDR2 YYDKDF (reference sequence). The CDR3 is 15 amino acids. V shed 3 bases, J shed 6 bases, and the junction held 7 bases outside the gene matches. The CDR3 here is CATSSQTGGFNGYTF. CDR3 nucleotide sequence: TGTGCCACCAGCAGTCAGACAGGGGGCTTTAATGGCTACACCTTC.